These T cell receptor beta chains were read from a single sample in a study of CD8 T cells in ankylosing spondylitis. TCRdb reprocessed the 5' RACE reads with MiXCR, giving one entry per CDR3 protein. The top ten clones hold about 2.8% of a sample with some 40,000 distinct CDR3 sequences, over 2.5% of them seen once. The sequencing sample was made of blood, either unsorted or a sorted T cell fraction (not recorded which). Receptor source: a male donor with ankylosing spondylitis or in good health (not recorded which). Both conserved end residues are part of each CDR3. The D gene is left open where the match is weak. Clone size is shown for a subset of rows, as once, few, many or a class of expanded clone.

d_call: .
clone_size: many
v_call: TRBV9
j_call: TRBJ1-2
cdr3_aa: CASSAVAGGYTF
cdr3_nt: TGTGCCAGCAGCGCCGTGGCCGGGGGCTACACCTTC

d_call: .
clone_size: many
v_call: TRBV9
j_call: TRBJ2-3
cdr3_aa: CASSVDIYTDTQYF
cdr3_nt: TGTGCCAGCAGCGTCGACATCTACACAGATACGCAGTATTTT

d_call: .
clone_size: many
v_call: TRBV9
j_call: TRBJ2-3
cdr3_aa: CASSVSGRATDTQYF
cdr3_nt: TGTGCCAGCAGCGTTTCGGGCAGGGCGACAGATACGCAGTATTTT

d_call: TRBD1
clone_size: many
v_call: TRBV9
j_call: TRBJ1-1
cdr3_aa: CASSPGQGDTEAFF
cdr3_nt: TGTGCCAGCAGCCCGGGACAGGGGGACACTGAAGCTTTCTTT

d_call: .
clone_size: many
v_call: TRBV9
j_call: TRBJ2-3
cdr3_aa: CASSTWDGSTDTQYF
cdr3_nt: TGTGCCAGCAGCACGTGGGACGGTAGCACAGATACGCAGTATTTT

d_call: TRBD2
clone_size: many
v_call: TRBV9
j_call: TRBJ2-2
cdr3_aa: CASSVRGSVGGAGELFF
cdr3_nt: TGTGCCAGCAGCGTACGCGGGAGTGTCGGTGGGGCCGGGGAGCTGTTTTTT

d_call: .
clone_size: many
v_call: TRBV9
j_call: TRBJ2-2
cdr3_aa: CASSVGAVAGELFF
cdr3_nt: TGTGCCAGCAGCGTAGGGGCGGTGGCCGGGGAGCTGTTTTTT

d_call: .
clone_size: many
v_call: TRBV9
j_call: TRBJ1-6
cdr3_aa: CASSVASTNSPLHF
cdr3_nt: TGTGCCAGCAGCGTAGCTTCGACGAATTCACCCCTCCACTTT

d_call: .
clone_size: many
v_call: TRBV9
j_call: TRBJ2-3
cdr3_aa: CASSLSGLPTDTQYF
cdr3_nt: TGTGCCAGCAGCCTGAGTGGACTCCCGACCGATACGCAGTATTTT

d_call: .
clone_size: many
v_call: TRBV9
j_call: TRBJ1-2
cdr3_aa: CASSEGSATPYGYTF
cdr3_nt: TGTGCCAGCAGCGAGGGGTCGGCCACCCCTTATGGCTACACCTTC

d_call: .
clone_size: many
v_call: TRBV9
j_call: TRBJ2-5
cdr3_aa: CASSPGSQETQYF
cdr3_nt: TGTGCCAGCAGCCCAGGGAGCCAAGAGACCCAGTACTTC

d_call: .
clone_size: many
v_call: TRBV9
j_call: TRBJ2-1
cdr3_aa: CASSVRTAAEQFF
cdr3_nt: TGTGCCAGCAGCGTCAGGACTGCCGCTGAGCAGTTCTTC

d_call: .
clone_size: .
v_call: TRBV9
j_call: TRBJ1-6
cdr3_aa: CASSGSTGDLHF
cdr3_nt: TGTGCCAGCAGCGGAAGTACAGGAGACCTCCACTTT

d_call: TRBD2
clone_size: many
v_call: TRBV9
j_call: TRBJ2-1
cdr3_aa: CASSVVGLAGGPYNEQFF
cdr3_nt: TGTGCCAGCAGCGTAGTGGGGCTAGCGGGGGGGCCCTACAATGAGCAGTTCTTC

d_call: TRBD2
clone_size: .
v_call: TRBV9
j_call: TRBJ2-1
cdr3_aa: CASSSRPGGNNEQFF
cdr3_nt: TGTGCCAGCAGCTCTAGGCCGGGGGGAAACAATGAGCAGTTCTTC

d_call: .
clone_size: many
v_call: TRBV9
j_call: TRBJ2-5
cdr3_aa: CASSVQGGPQETQYF
cdr3_nt: TGTGCCAGCAGCGTACAGGGGGGTCCCCAAGAGACCCAGTACTTC

d_call: TRBD1
clone_size: many
v_call: TRBV9
j_call: TRBJ1-5
cdr3_aa: CASSTGQGGQPQHF
cdr3_nt: TGTGCCAGCAGCACGGGACAGGGGGGACAGCCCCAGCATTTT

d_call: .
clone_size: many
v_call: TRBV9
j_call: TRBJ2-1
cdr3_aa: CASSVTGGPYNEQFF
cdr3_nt: TGTGCCAGCAGCGTAACGGGGGGCCCCTACAATGAGCAGTTCTTC

d_call: TRBD2
clone_size: many
v_call: TRBV9
j_call: TRBJ2-5
cdr3_aa: CASSAGLAGGHQETQYF
cdr3_nt: TGTGCCAGCAGCGCGGGACTAGCGGGAGGACATCAGGAGACCCAGTACTTC

d_call: .
clone_size: many
v_call: TRBV9
j_call: TRBJ2-1
cdr3_aa: CASSTLGLNNEQFF
cdr3_nt: TGTGCCAGCAGTACCCTGGGGCTTAACAATGAGCAGTTCTTC

d_call: .
clone_size: .
v_call: TRBV9
j_call: TRBJ2-5
cdr3_aa: CASSAQRQETQYF
cdr3_nt: TGTGCCAGCAGCGCACAGAGACAAGAGACCCAGTACTTC

d_call: .
clone_size: few
v_call: TRBV9
j_call: TRBJ1-1
cdr3_aa: CASSVLGGEAFF
cdr3_nt: TGTGCCAGCAGCGTATTGGGCGGTGAAGCTTTCTTT

d_call: TRBD1
clone_size: few
v_call: TRBV9
j_call: TRBJ1-1
cdr3_aa: CASSARDRGNTEAFF
cdr3_nt: TGTGCCAGCAGCGCGCGGGACAGGGGGAACACTGAAGCTTTCTTT

d_call: TRBD1
clone_size: many
v_call: TRBV9
j_call: TRBJ1-6
cdr3_aa: CASSVEGQGDSPLHF
cdr3_nt: TGTGCCAGCAGCGTAGAGGGACAGGGGGATTCACCCCTCCACTTT

d_call: TRBD2
clone_size: many
v_call: TRBV9
j_call: TRBJ2-3
cdr3_aa: CASSVAGAGEPDTQYF
cdr3_nt: TGTGCCAGCAGCGTAGCGGGAGCGGGAGAGCCAGATACGCAGTATTTT

d_call: .
clone_size: many
v_call: TRBV9
j_call: TRBJ2-5
cdr3_aa: CASSGGTFLQETQYF
cdr3_nt: TGTGCCAGCAGCGGGGGGACATTTCTACAAGAGACCCAGTACTTC

d_call: TRBD1
clone_size: .
v_call: TRBV9
j_call: TRBJ2-5
cdr3_aa: CASSTGTVQETQYF
cdr3_nt: TGTGCCAGCAGTACGGGGACAGTCCAAGAGACCCAGTACTTC

d_call: .
clone_size: many
v_call: TRBV9
j_call: TRBJ2-5
cdr3_aa: CASSVTAGEGETQYF
cdr3_nt: TGTGCCAGCAGCGTAACAGCGGGCGAGGGTGAGACCCAGTACTTC

d_call: .
clone_size: many
v_call: TRBV9
j_call: TRBJ1-4
cdr3_aa: CASSATVRTNEKLFF
cdr3_nt: TGTGCCAGCAGCGCGACAGTCCGGACTAATGAAAAACTGTTTTTT

d_call: .
clone_size: many
v_call: TRBV9
j_call: TRBJ1-1
cdr3_aa: CASSVYGKMNTEAFF
cdr3_nt: TGTGCCAGCAGCGTATATGGGAAAATGAACACTGAAGCTTTCTTT

d_call: TRBD2
clone_size: many
v_call: TRBV9
j_call: TRBJ2-5
cdr3_aa: CASSVSSGYQETQYF
cdr3_nt: TGTGCCAGCAGCGTATCTAGCGGTTACCAAGAGACCCAGTACTTC

d_call: .
clone_size: many
v_call: TRBV9
j_call: TRBJ1-6
cdr3_aa: CASSLRQNSPLHF
cdr3_nt: TGTGCCAGCAGCTTACGACAGAATTCACCCCTCCACTTT

d_call: .
clone_size: many
v_call: TRBV9
j_call: TRBJ2-5
cdr3_aa: CASSVGPKDRETQYF
cdr3_nt: TGTGCCAGCAGCGTAGGCCCTAAGGACAGAGAGACCCAGTACTTC

d_call: .
clone_size: many
v_call: TRBV9
j_call: TRBJ2-3
cdr3_aa: CASSVDPWTVADTQYF
cdr3_nt: TGTGCCAGCAGCGTAGACCCGTGGACAGTAGCAGATACGCAGTATTTT

d_call: .
clone_size: many
v_call: TRBV9
j_call: TRBJ2-5
cdr3_aa: CASSPSTETQYF
cdr3_nt: TGTGCCAGCAGCCCTTCGACAGAGACCCAGTACTTC

d_call: .
clone_size: many
v_call: TRBV9
j_call: TRBJ1-2
cdr3_aa: CASSPDLSGYGYTF
cdr3_nt: TGTGCCAGCAGCCCAGACCTCAGTGGCTATGGCTACACCTTC

d_call: .
clone_size: many
v_call: TRBV9
j_call: TRBJ2-6
cdr3_aa: CASRGTGANVLTF
cdr3_nt: TGTGCCAGCAGGGGGACTGGGGCCAACGTCCTGACTTTC

d_call: .
clone_size: many
v_call: TRBV9
j_call: TRBJ2-2
cdr3_aa: CASSLYLGGRNTGELFF
cdr3_nt: TGTGCCAGCAGCCTATACCTGGGGGGCAGGAACACCGGGGAGCTGTTTTTT

d_call: TRBD1
clone_size: many
v_call: TRBV9
j_call: TRBJ1-4
cdr3_aa: CASSSSDRIFNEKLFF
cdr3_nt: TGTGCCAGCAGCTCCTCGGACAGGATATTTAATGAAAAACTGTTTTTT

d_call: TRBD2
clone_size: .
v_call: TRBV9
j_call: TRBJ2-1
cdr3_aa: CASSPLAGGPGNEQFF
cdr3_nt: TGTGCCAGCAGCCCCCTAGCGGGGGGGCCGGGAAATGAGCAGTTCTTC

d_call: .
clone_size: many
v_call: TRBV9
j_call: TRBJ1-1
cdr3_aa: CASSVGGFNTEAFF
cdr3_nt: TGTGCCAGCAGCGTAGGGGGGTTCAACACTGAAGCTTTCTTT

d_call: .
clone_size: many
v_call: TRBV9
j_call: TRBJ1-1
cdr3_aa: CASSSRPTENTEAFF
cdr3_nt: TGTGCCAGCAGCTCACGCCCGACGGAGAACACTGAAGCTTTCTTT

d_call: .
clone_size: many
v_call: TRBV9
j_call: TRBJ2-1
cdr3_aa: CASSVVSGPYNEQFF
cdr3_nt: TGTGCCAGCAGCGTAGTTTCGGGACCTTACAATGAGCAGTTCTTC

d_call: .
clone_size: many
v_call: TRBV9
j_call: TRBJ1-2
cdr3_aa: CASSGRTPRGGYTF
cdr3_nt: TGTGCCAGCAGCGGGCGGACCCCCCGAGGGGGCTACACCTTC

d_call: TRBD1
clone_size: many
v_call: TRBV9
j_call: TRBJ2-1
cdr3_aa: CASSVGPGQGSNEQFF
cdr3_nt: TGTGCCAGCAGCGTAGGACCGGGACAGGGTTCCAATGAGCAGTTCTTC

d_call: .
clone_size: many
v_call: TRBV9
j_call: TRBJ1-1
cdr3_aa: CASSVDQVWDTEAFF
cdr3_nt: TGTGCCAGCAGCGTAGATCAGGTTTGGGACACTGAAGCTTTCTTT

d_call: TRBD1
clone_size: .
v_call: TRBV9
j_call: TRBJ2-1
cdr3_aa: CASNDRDRGNGEQFF
cdr3_nt: TGTGCCAGCAACGACCGGGACAGGGGTAACGGTGAGCAGTTCTTC

d_call: .
clone_size: many
v_call: TRBV9
j_call: TRBJ1-1
cdr3_aa: CASSEDNINTEAFF
cdr3_nt: TGTGCCAGCAGCGAGGACAACATCAACACTGAAGCTTTCTTT

d_call: .
clone_size: few
v_call: TRBV9
j_call: TRBJ1-1
cdr3_aa: CASSVLDRTGEAFF
cdr3_nt: TGTGCCAGCAGCGTCCTTGACAGGACTGGGGAAGCTTTCTTT

d_call: .
clone_size: many
v_call: TRBV9
j_call: TRBJ1-5
cdr3_aa: CASSTGLNQPQHF
cdr3_nt: TGTGCCAGCTCCACAGGTTTAAATCAGCCCCAGCATTTT